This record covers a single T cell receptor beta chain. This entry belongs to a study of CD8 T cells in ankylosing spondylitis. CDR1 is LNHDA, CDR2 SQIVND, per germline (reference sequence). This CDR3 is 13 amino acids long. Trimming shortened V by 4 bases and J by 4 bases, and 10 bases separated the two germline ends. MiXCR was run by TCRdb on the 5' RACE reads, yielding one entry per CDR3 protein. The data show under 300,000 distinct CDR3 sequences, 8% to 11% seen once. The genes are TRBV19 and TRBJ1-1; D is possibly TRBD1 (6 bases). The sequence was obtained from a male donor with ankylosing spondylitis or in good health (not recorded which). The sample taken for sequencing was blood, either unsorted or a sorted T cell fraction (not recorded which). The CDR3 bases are TGTGCCAGTAGTAGGGGGGGGCTCACTGAAGCTTTCTTT. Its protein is CASSRGGLTEAFF.